This T cell receptor (beta chain) stems from a study of CXCR3-negative and CXCR3-positive naive CD8 T cells. Study findings and constraints: When CXCR3-positive naive cells were set against CXCR3-negative naive cells, the former had more hydrophobic TRB CDR3s.

The TRB libraries of cDNA were built by UMI-labeled 5' RACE. After re-calling the 5' RACE reads, TCRdb lists one entry per CDR3 protein, DNA absent. The sample's table shows some 140,000 distinct CDR3 sequences. The CDR3 spans 14 residues. Details on this clonotype: What it recognizes is unknown.

The sequence was collected from a human donor in good health. Some clones in this sample may be carry-over from other donors' samples. This chain uses TRBV12-3 or TRBV12-4 with TRBJ2-1; TCRdb lists TRBD1, though no DNA is available to test this call. Sequenced input: naive CXCR3+ CD8+ T cells from blood. The subset is: CD45RO-CCR7+CD27+CD95- naive CD8+ T cells expressing CXCR3 (TNR3+). CDR3 in amino acids: CASRSWTEGNEQFF.